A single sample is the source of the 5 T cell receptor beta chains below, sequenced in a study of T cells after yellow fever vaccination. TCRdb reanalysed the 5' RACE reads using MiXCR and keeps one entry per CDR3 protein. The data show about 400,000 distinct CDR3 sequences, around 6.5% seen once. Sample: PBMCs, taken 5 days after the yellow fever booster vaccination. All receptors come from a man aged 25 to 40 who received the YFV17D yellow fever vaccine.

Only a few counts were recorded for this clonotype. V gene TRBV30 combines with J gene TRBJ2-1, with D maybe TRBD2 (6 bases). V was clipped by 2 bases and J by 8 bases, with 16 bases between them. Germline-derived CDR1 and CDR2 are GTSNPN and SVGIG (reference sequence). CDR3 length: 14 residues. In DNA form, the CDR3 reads TGTGCCTGGAGTTTCGGACTAAGCCGCGATGAGCAGTTCTTC. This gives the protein CAWSFGLSRDEQFF.

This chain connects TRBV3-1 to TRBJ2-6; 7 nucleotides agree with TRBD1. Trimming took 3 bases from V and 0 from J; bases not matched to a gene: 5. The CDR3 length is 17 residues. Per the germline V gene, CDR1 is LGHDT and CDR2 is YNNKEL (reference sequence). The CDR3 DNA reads TGTGCCAGCAGCCAGCCGGGACAGATCTCTGGGGCCAACGTCCTGACTTTC. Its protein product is CASSQPGQISGANVLTF.

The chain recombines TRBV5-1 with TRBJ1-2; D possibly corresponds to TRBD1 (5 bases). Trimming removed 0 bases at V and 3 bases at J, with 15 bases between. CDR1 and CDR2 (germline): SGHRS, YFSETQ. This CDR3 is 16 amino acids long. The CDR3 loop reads CASSLDRPGPDYGYTF. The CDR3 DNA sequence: TGCGCCAGCAGCTTGGATCGGCCAGGGCCAGACTATGGCTACACCTTC.

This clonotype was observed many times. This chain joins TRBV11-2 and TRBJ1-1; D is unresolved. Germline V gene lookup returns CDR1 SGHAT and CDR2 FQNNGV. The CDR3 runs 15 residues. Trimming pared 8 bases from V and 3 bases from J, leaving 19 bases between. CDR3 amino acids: CASLNNQKPYTEAFF. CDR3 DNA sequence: TGTGCCAGCCTCAATAATCAGAAACCCTACACTGAAGCTTTCTTT.

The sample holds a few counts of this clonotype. The CDR3: CSASTSGRNEQFF. The CDR3 DNA sequence: TGCAGTGCCTCGACTAGCGGGAGAAATGAGCAGTTCTTC. V is TRBV20-1 and J is TRBJ2-1; TRBD2 matches at 12 bases. Per germline, CDR1 DFQATT and CDR2 SNEGSKA (reference sequence). CDR3 length: 13 residues. Trimming at V came to 6 bases and at J to 7 bases, leaving 4 bases not matched to a gene.